Sequencing of this T cell receptor (beta chain) was carried out in a study of blood T cell repertoires in COVID-19. Germline trimming cut 2 bases from V and 8 bases from J; bases unmatched to any gene: 6. The CDR3 has 14 amino acids. Germline-derived CDR1 and CDR2 are KGHSH and LQKENI. Sequenced by immunoSEQ multiplex PCR; TCRdb stores in-frame clones only, minus some. The table shows roughly 96,000 clones, with around 81% occurring only once. The source of this sequence is a man in his 60s with acute or convalescent COVID-19. Sequenced sample: peripheral blood. V gene TRBV18 combines with J gene TRBJ2-1; TRBD1 matches 7 bases. CDR3 residues: CASSPRTGPDEQFF. CDR3 DNA sequence: TGTGCCAGCTCACCAAGGACAGGACCCGATGAGCAGTTCTTC.